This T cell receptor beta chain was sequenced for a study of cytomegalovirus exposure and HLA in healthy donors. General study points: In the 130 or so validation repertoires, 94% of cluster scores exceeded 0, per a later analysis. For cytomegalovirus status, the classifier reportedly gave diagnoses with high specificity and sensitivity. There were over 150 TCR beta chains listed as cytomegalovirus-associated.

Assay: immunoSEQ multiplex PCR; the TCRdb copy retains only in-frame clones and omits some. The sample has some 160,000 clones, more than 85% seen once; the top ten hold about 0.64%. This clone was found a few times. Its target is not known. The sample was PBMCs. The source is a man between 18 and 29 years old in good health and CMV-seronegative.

The CDR3 protein is CASSPRQGAGGTEAFF. The DNA for the CDR3 is TGTGCCAGTAGTCCCCGGCAGGGGGCTGGAGGCACTGAAGCTTTCTTT. V and J are TRBV19 and TRBJ1-1, with 8 bases matching TRBD1. Germline loops: CDR1 LNHDA, CDR2 SQIVND (reference sequence). The length of the CDR3 is 16 residues. The trim removed 5 bases at V and 4 bases at J, leaving 12 bases unmatched.